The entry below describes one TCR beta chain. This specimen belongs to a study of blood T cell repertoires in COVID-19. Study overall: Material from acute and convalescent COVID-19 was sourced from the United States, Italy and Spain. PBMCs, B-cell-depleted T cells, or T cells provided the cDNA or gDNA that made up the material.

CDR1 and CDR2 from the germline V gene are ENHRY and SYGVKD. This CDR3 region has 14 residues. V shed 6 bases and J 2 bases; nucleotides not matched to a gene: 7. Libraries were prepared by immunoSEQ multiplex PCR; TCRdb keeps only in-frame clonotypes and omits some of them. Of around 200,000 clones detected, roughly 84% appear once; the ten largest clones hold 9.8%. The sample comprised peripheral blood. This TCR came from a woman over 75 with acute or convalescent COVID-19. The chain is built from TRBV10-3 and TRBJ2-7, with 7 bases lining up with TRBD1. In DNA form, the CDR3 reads TGTGCCATCAGAGGGGGACAGTCAACCTACGAGCAGTACTTC. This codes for CAIRGGQSTYEQYF.